Listed here are 28 T cell receptor beta chains from one sample, sequenced in a study of CD8 T cells in Susac syndrome. About 0.45 to 1 ug RNA was reverse transcribed with random hexamers. TCRdb reprocessed the immunoSEQ multiplex PCR reads via MiXCR and lists one record per CDR3 protein. The sample lists about 82,000 distinct CDR3 sequences, roughly 96% occurring once. The sample consisted of CD8+ T cells from PBMCs. The receptors were gathered from a human donor with Susac syndrome.

The V call is TRBV6-2 or TRBV6-3, the J call TRBJ1-5, with 9 bases lining up with TRBD1. This CDR3 has 16 residues. The V gene's germline CDR1 is MNHEY and CDR2 SVGEGT. Germline trimming cut 6 bases from V and 5 bases from J; bases unmatched to any gene: 11. CDR3 sequence (DNA): TGTGCCAGCAGGAACACCGGGACAGGGAGACATCAGCCCCAGCATTTT. This codes for CASRNTGTGRHQPQHF.

This clonotype was seen a single time. This rearrangement joins TRBV11-1 to TRBJ2-7, with a tentative D call TRBD1 (5 bases). Trimming took off 1 base at V and 3 bases at J, with 16 bases between the two ends. The V gene's germline CDR1 is SGHAT and CDR2 FQDESV (reference sequence). The CDR3 consists of 16 residues. CDR3 region: CASSLGAGQRGYEQYF. CDR3 sequence (DNA): TGTGCCAGCAGCTTAGGAGCAGGGCAAAGGGGCTACGAGCAGTACTTC.

The V call is TRBV7-2, the J call TRBJ2-5, with D uncertain. Trimming pared 10 bases from V and 1 base from J, leaving 16 bases between. This CDR3 contains 14 residues. Germline loops: CDR1 SGHTA, CDR2 FQGNSA. The CDR3 DNA reads TGTGCCATCAGATATACAGCCACCCAAGAGACCCAGTACTTC. Translation gives CAIRYTATQETQYF.

The chain joins TRBV20-1 to TRBJ1-5; TRBD1 aligns across 8 bases. CDR1 is DFQATT and CDR2 is SNEGSKA in the germline V gene (reference sequence). Trimming took 6 bases from V and 4 from J; bases not matched to a gene: 8. CDR3 length: 14 amino acids. CDR3 bases: TGCAGTGCCGCGACAGGGGCGGAAAATCAGCCCCAGCATTTT. Protein sequence: CSAATGAENQPQHF.

Comment on this clonotype: The germline gene is not matched at one end of the junction; a read error may be the cause. The genes are TRBV2 and TRBJ1-2, with 10 bases fitting TRBD1. Germline V lookup: CDR1 SNHLY, CDR2 FYNNEI. This CDR3 has 14 amino acids. The CDR3 coding sequence is TGTGCCAGCAGTCGACAGGGGGCTAATTATGGCTACACCTTC. Its protein is CASSRQGANYGYTF. Full variable domain (remainder filled in from reference TRBV2 and TRBJ1-2): EPEVTQTPSHQVTQMGQEVILRCVPISNHLYFYWYRQILGQKVEFLVSFYNNEISEKSEIFDDQFSVERPDGSNFTLKIRSTKLEDSAMYFCASSRQGANYGYTFGSGTRLTVV.

The chain links TRBV4-1 to TRBJ2-3, with 8 nucleotides matching TRBD2. V was clipped by 4 bases and J by 0 bases; unmatched bases: 6. Germline V gives CDR1 MGHRA, CDR2 YSYEKL. The CDR3 loop spans 16 amino acids. The CDR3 spells CASSPTSGPSTDTQYF. As DNA, the CDR3 is TGCGCCAGCAGCCCCACTAGCGGACCTAGCACAGATACGCAGTATTTT.

The rearrangement uses TRBV4-3 and TRBJ2-7; tentative D call: TRBD2 (5 bases). Germline CDR1 reads LGHNA; CDR2 reads YSLEER. Between the trimmed V and J ends, which lost 1 base and 3 bases, there was a span of 10 bases. The CDR3 has 14 residues. CDR3 DNA sequence: TGCGCCAGCAGCCAAGGGACCGGGATCTACGAGCAGTACTTC. It translates to CASSQGTGIYEQYF.

The chain is built from TRBV11-1 and TRBJ2-7; no clear D. V was shortened by 5 bases and J by 5 bases, with 16 bases between the two germline ends. The CDR3 covers 14 residues. Per germline, CDR1 SGHAT and CDR2 FQDESV (reference sequence). The CDR3: CASSPNVDGHEQYF. The CDR3 region has the DNA TGTGCCAGCAGCCCCAACGTTGACGGACACGAGCAGTACTTC. Supplemented by reference TRBV11-1 and TRBJ2-7, the full variable domain reads EAEVAQSPRYKITEKSQAVAFWCDPISGHATLYWYRQILGQGPELLVQFQDESVVDDSQLPKDRFSAERLKGVDSTLKIQPAELGDSAMYLCASSPNVDGHEQYFGPGTRLTVT.

The rearrangement uses TRBV27 and TRBJ1-5, with D hard to call. CDR1 is MNHEY, CDR2 SMNVEV, per germline (reference sequence). Trimming cost V 4 bases and J 2 bases, with 6 bases left between them. CDR3 length equals 13 residues. This chain's CDR3 is CASSSSRNQPQHF. The CDR3 region has the DNA TGTGCCAGCAGTTCCTCGCGCAATCAGCCCCAGCATTTT.

This sequence joins TRBV15 and TRBJ2-5; 7 nucleotides align to TRBD2. The CDR3 spans 14 residues. V lost 0 bases, J lost 5 bases, and 3 bases stayed unmatched. The V gene's germline CDR1 is LNHNV and CDR2 YYDKDF (reference sequence). CDR3 residues: CATSRDKLAETQYF. The CDR3 nucleotides are TGTGCCACCAGCAGAGATAAACTAGCGGAGACCCAGTACTTC.

The count of this clonotype is one. This sequence joins TRBV28 and TRBJ2-4, with 7 bases lining up with TRBD1. The V and J ends lost 5 bases and 12 bases, in that order; junction bases with no gene match: 10. The CDR3 totals 13 residues. The germline gives CDR1 MDHEN, CDR2 SYDVKM. CDR3: CASSPGQATSQYF. Written as DNA, the CDR3 is TGTGCCAGCAGTCCCGGACAGGCCACCAGTCAGTACTTC.

This sequence joins TRBV12-3 or TRBV12-4 and TRBJ1-2, with 7 bases aligning to TRBD1. Trimming cost V 6 bases and J 4 bases; bases outside gene matches: 17. There are 17 residues in the CDR3. The CDR3 DNA reads TGTGCCAGCAGCATGGGACAGCTACCTAGCGGGGGCTATGGCTACACCTTC. Translation gives CASSMGQLPSGGYGYTF.

V and J are TRBV19 and TRBJ2-1, with D uncertain. The germline V and J ends were trimmed by 4 bases and 5 bases, with 6 bases remaining between them. The CDR3 spans 12 residues. CDR1 LNHDA and CDR2 SQIVND come from the germline V gene (reference sequence). The DNA of the CDR3 is TGTGCCAGTAGTAACCTCAACAATGAGCAGTTCTTC. Its translation is CASSNLNNEQFF. The entire variable domain, with the rest obtained from reference TRBV19 and TRBJ2-1, is as follows: DGGITQSPKYLFRKEGQNVTLSCEQNLNHDAMYWYRQDPGQGLRLIYYSQIVNDFQKGDIAEGYSVSREKKESFPLTVTSAQKNPTAFYLCASSNLNNEQFFGPGTRLTVL.

The V gene is TRBV27, the J gene TRBJ1-2, with D possibly TRBD1 on 5 matching bases. Germline V gene data show CDR1 as MNHEY and CDR2 as SMNVEV (reference sequence). V was clipped by 4 bases and J by 4 bases, with 13 bases between them. The CDR3 has 14 residues. The CDR3 nucleotides read TGTGCCAGCAGTTCCGACGGGGACGGCTATGGCTACACCTTC. This gives the protein CASSSDGDGYGYTF.

The genes are TRBV27 and TRBJ1-1; D is unclear. Trimming cost V 1 base and J 5 bases, with 11 bases left between them. The CDR3 covers 14 residues. Per germline, CDR1 MNHEY and CDR2 SMNVEV (reference sequence). CDR3 sequence reads: CASSLWGEGTEAFF. The CDR3, as DNA: TGTGCCAGCAGTTTATGGGGAGAGGGAACTGAAGCTTTCTTT.

The CDR3 coding sequence is TGTGCCAGCAGTTATCGAGGGGGGATAGCCAAAAACATTCAGTACTTC. Its protein is CASSYRGGIAKNIQYF. This chain joins TRBV27 and TRBJ2-4, with D perhaps assigned TRBD1 or TRBD2 (6 bases each). The germline V gene encodes CDR1 MNHEY and CDR2 SMNVEV (reference sequence). Trimming pared 4 bases from V and 0 bases from J, leaving 13 bases between. CDR3 length: 16 amino acids.

V usage is TRBV24-1 and J usage is TRBJ1-2, with a weak D call TRBD1 (6 bases). This CDR3 spans 14 amino acids. The germline gives CDR1 KGHDR, CDR2 SFDVKD. The germline V and J ends were trimmed by 5 bases and 3 bases, with 12 bases remaining between them. Here the CDR3 DNA reads TGTGCCACCAGTGCCGGGGGCCCGGACTATGGCTACACCTTC. It encodes CATSAGGPDYGYTF.

This rearrangement joins TRBV27 to TRBJ1-1; TRBD1 might be the D (5 bases). This CDR3 region has 13 residues. V lost 5 bases to trimming and J lost 5 bases, with 12 bases between them. Germline assignment: CDR1 MNHEY and CDR2 SMNVEV (reference sequence). CDR3 loop: CASSQPDRTEAFF. CDR3 nucleotides: TGTGCCAGCAGTCAACCCGACAGAACTGAAGCTTTCTTT.

The chain is built from TRBV11-2 and TRBJ2-5; 10 bases align to TRBD1. CDR1 SGHAT and CDR2 FQNNGV come from the germline V gene. The CDR3 is 17 amino acids. Germline trimming cut 4 bases from V and 1 base from J; bases unmatched to any gene: 9. The CDR3 spells CASSSTGTGAGQETQYF. For the CDR3, the DNA is TGTGCCAGCAGCTCTACCGGGACAGGGGCCGGCCAAGAGACCCAGTACTTC.

The chain employs TRBV30 and TRBJ2-3; no clear D gene. This CDR3 comprises 13 residues. In germline, CDR1 is GTSNPN, CDR2 SVGIG (reference sequence). Trimming removed 0 bases at V and 6 bases at J, with 10 bases between. The CDR3, as DNA: TGTGCCTGGAGTGTGATAGACATGGATACGCAGTATTTT. Translated: CAWSVIDMDTQYF.

This rearrangement joins TRBV28 to TRBJ2-5, with D unresolved. The CDR3 is 18 amino acids. Trimming took 6 bases from V and 2 from J, leaving 25 bases between them. The germline V gene has CDR1 MDHEN and CDR2 SYDVKM. CDR3 amino acids: CASSHYSQGMLGQETQYF. The CDR3 DNA is TGTGCCAGCAGCCACTACTCTCAAGGAATGTTGGGGCAAGAGACCCAGTACTTC. The full variable domain, in which reference TRBV28 and TRBJ2-5 provide the parts outside the CDR3, is DVKVTQSSRYLVKRTGEKVFLECVQDMDHENMFWYRQDPGLGLRLIYFSYDVKMKEKGDIPEGYSVSREKKERFSLILESASTNQTSMYLCASSHYSQGMLGQETQYFGPGTRLLVL.

This chain uses TRBV30 with TRBJ1-5, with D perhaps matching TRBD1 (6 bases). The germline gives CDR1 GTSNPN, CDR2 SVGIG (reference sequence). The CDR3 loop spans 13 amino acids. The V end lost 3 bases, the J end lost 3 bases, and 9 bases lay between the germline ends. The CDR3 here is CAWRGGTNQPQHF. CDR3 DNA sequence: TGTGCCTGGAGAGGGGGGACCAATCAGCCCCAGCATTTT.

The chain employs TRBV20-1 and TRBJ2-7; 8 nucleotides align to TRBD1. Per the germline V gene, CDR1 is DFQATT and CDR2 is SNEGSKA (reference sequence). V dropped 2 bases and J dropped 3; count of bases not matched to a gene: 0. This CDR3 comprises 12 residues. The CDR3 here is CSARTGGYEQYF. CDR3 in DNA: TGCAGTGCTAGAACAGGGGGCTACGAGCAGTACTTC.

This sequence joins TRBV12-3 or TRBV12-4 and TRBJ1-5; D possibly corresponds to TRBD1 (6 bases). There are 13 residues in the CDR3. V gave up 1 base and J gave up 9 bases, with 10 bases separating them. In DNA form, the CDR3 reads TGTGCCAGCAGTTTAGGGGACAATGGGCCCCAGCATTTT. This codes for CASSLGDNGPQHF.

The rearrangement uses TRBV7-9 and TRBJ2-3; 9 bases line up with TRBD2. V was pared by 4 bases and J by 5 bases, with 10 bases of the junction left unmatched. The germline CDR1 and CDR2 sequences are SEHNR and FQNEAQ (reference sequence). CDR3 length: 16 residues. The CDR3 nucleotides read TGTGCCAGCAGCTCCTTGAGCGGGGGGCAGGAAGATACGCAGTATTTT. It is translated as CASSSLSGGQEDTQYF.

The chain carries TRBV30 and TRBJ2-2; D is possibly TRBD2 (6 bases). The CDR3 is 13 amino acids. CDR1 and CDR2 (germline): GTSNPN, SVGIG (reference sequence). Between the trimmed V and J ends, which lost 7 bases and 1 base, there was a span of 10 bases. The chain's CDR3 is CAFPGRNTGELFF. DNA for the CDR3: TGTGCCTTCCCCGGGAGGAACACCGGGGAGCTGTTTTTT. Full variable domain (missing parts from reference TRBV30 and TRBJ2-2): SQTIHQWPATLVQPVGSPLSLECTVEGTSNPNLYWYRQAAGRGLQLLFYSVGIGQISSEVPQNLSASRPQDRQFILSSKKLLLSDSGFYLCAFPGRNTGELFFGEGSRLTVL.

The CDR3 loop reads CASSLYVPGQGDNQPQHF. The CDR3 coding sequence is TGTGCCAGCAGTCTCTACGTACCGGGACAGGGAGACAATCAGCCCCAGCATTTT. The chain uses TRBV12-3 or TRBV12-4 and TRBJ1-5, with 9 bases fitting TRBD1. The CDR3 covers 18 residues. Germline trimming cut 5 bases from V and 3 bases from J; bases unmatched to any gene: 14.

This rearrangement joins TRBV2 to TRBJ2-5; D is undetermined. Germline V CDR1 and CDR2: SNHLY, FYNNEI. This CDR3 contains 12 residues. The ends were cut back, 7 bases at V and 5 bases at J, with 11 bases in the middle. CDR3 sequence reads: CASKRLSETQYF. The CDR3 bases are TGTGCCAGCAAACGACTGTCGGAGACCCAGTACTTC.